These 27 T cell receptor beta chains were all obtained from the same sample, sequenced in a study of T-cell memory formation after mild COVID-19. TCRdb redid the calling of the 5' RACE reads with MiXCR, one entry per CDR3 protein. This sample yields about 560,000 distinct CDR3 sequences, of which more than 15% are seen a single time; approximately 12% belongs to the top ten. Sequences were obtained from PBMCs or a T cell subset sorted from them (not recorded which). These receptors were obtained from an adult woman who had mild COVID-19 (a few samples of this study predate the infection). Cell type and time point are not known.

The chain employs TRBV20-1 and TRBJ2-2; weak D call: TRBD2 (5 bases). CDR3 length: 15 residues. The germline V gene encodes CDR1 DFQATT and CDR2 SNEGSKA (reference sequence). The V gene lost 4 bases and the J gene lost 4 bases, with 16 bases spanning the gap. This CDR3 reads CSATSPIRGTGELFF. The CDR3 nucleotides read TGCAGTGCTACCAGCCCAATCCGGGGCACCGGGGAGCTGTTTTTT.

This clonotype has just one count. The chain carries TRBV15 and TRBJ1-5; possible D gene TRBD1, 5 bases. The CDR3 runs 17 residues. The germline V gene encodes CDR1 LNHNV and CDR2 YYDKDF (reference sequence). V was trimmed by 0 bases and J by 4 bases, leaving 16 bases between them. DNA of the CDR3: TGTGCCACCAGCAGAGATACAGGTTGGCCGAAAAATCAGCCCCAGCATTTT. As protein: CATSRDTGWPKNQPQHF.

This CDR3 reads CASSPRQGTQPQHF. The CDR3 bases are TGTGCCAGCAGCCCGAGACAGGGTACTCAGCCCCAGCATTTT. This chain joins TRBV7-8 and TRBJ1-5, with 7 positions matching TRBD1. The germline CDR1 and CDR2 sequences are SGHVS and FQNEAQ. After removal of 5 bases from V and 6 bases from J, the junction contained 7 bases not matched to a gene. The CDR3 runs to 14 residues.

This chain connects TRBV25-1 to TRBJ1-2, with D unclear. V was pared by 6 bases and J by 2 bases, with 7 bases between. The CDR3 has 12 residues. Germline CDR1 and CDR2: MGHDK and SYGVNS. The DNA of the CDR3 is TGTGCCAGCAGCACTCTAAACTATGGCTACACCTTC. This translates into CASSTLNYGYTF.

There are a few counts of this clonotype. The rearrangement joins TRBV12-3 or TRBV12-4 to TRBJ2-5; D is uncertain. The CDR3 loop spans 14 amino acids. V was cut by 5 bases and J by 3 bases, with 13 bases left in between. This chain's CDR3 is CASSVAIGEETQYF. CDR3 DNA: TGTGCCAGCAGTGTGGCTATCGGAGAAGAGACCCAGTACTTC.

This clonotype was seen more than once but under ten times. The chain links TRBV12-3 or TRBV12-4 to TRBJ1-2; D may be TRBD1 (5 bases). This CDR3 is built from 13 residues. V shed 4 bases and J shed 3 bases, with 9 bases lying between them. In nucleotides, the CDR3 is TGTGCCAGCAGTTCGACAGCGGACTATGGCTACACCTTC. Translating it yields CASSSTADYGYTF.

This clonotype was seen only a few times. The chain joins TRBV6-2 or TRBV6-3 to TRBJ1-2; D is unclear. V dropped 7 bases and J dropped 2 bases, with 5 bases sitting between them. This CDR3 has 11 residues. The germline V gene encodes CDR1 MNHEY and CDR2 SVGEGT. In DNA form, the CDR3 reads TGTGCCAGCACGCAGAACTATGGCTACACCTTC. This encodes CASTQNYGYTF.

There are a few counts of this clonotype. This chain links TRBV29-1 with TRBJ1-5; D possibly corresponds to TRBD1 (6 bases). V lost 8 bases and J 4 bases, leaving 21 bases between the germline ends. The CDR3 runs to 15 residues. Germline values: CDR1 SQVTM, CDR2 ANQGSEA. The CDR3 DNA follows: TGCAGCTTTGGCGGAAACAGGGAAAGGAATCAGCCCCAGCATTTT. Translated, it gives CSFGGNRERNQPQHF.

This clonotype was observed a handful of times. The rearrangement uses TRBV10-3 and TRBJ2-3; TRBD2 agrees at 14 bases. Germline V lookup: CDR1 ENHRY, CDR2 SYGVKD. V shed 5 bases, J shed 14 bases, and the junction held 9 bases outside the gene matches. The CDR3 length is 14 residues. CDR3 residues: CAISTGTSGGRSYF. The CDR3 DNA sequence: TGTGCCATCAGTACCGGGACTAGCGGGGGCCGGTCGTATTTT.

This clonotype was recorded at least ten times. J is TRBJ2-5 and V is TRBV5-1, with TRBD1 matching 8 bases. CDR3 size: 14 residues. The germline V gene has CDR1 SGHRS and CDR2 YFSETQ. The junction had 9 bases not matched to a gene; V was cut back by 7 bases and J by 4 bases. DNA for the CDR3: TGCGCCAGCCAGCAGGGGGCTTCGAGAGAGACCCAGTACTTC. Protein: CASQQGASRETQYF.

This clonotype was observed a few times. The CDR3 DNA follows: TGTGCCAGCAGCTTAAAGAGGTCTATAGCGGGAGTTGAGACCCAGTACTTC. It yields the protein CASSLKRSIAGVETQYF. The J gene is TRBJ2-5, the V gene TRBV7-3, with TRBD2 matching 9 bases. There are 17 residues in the CDR3. Germline loops: CDR1 SGHTA, CDR2 FQGTGA. Trimming cost V 1 base and J 5 bases; bases outside gene matches: 11. Full variable domain (outside the CDR3, taken from reference TRBV7-3 and TRBJ2-5): GAGVSQTPSNKVTEKGKYVELRCDPISGHTALYWYRQSLGQGPEFLIYFQGTGAADDSGLPNDRFFAVRPEGSVSTLKIQRTERGDSAVYLCASSLKRSIAGVETQYFGPGTRLLVL.

The chain has TRBV30 and TRBJ1-4; a possible D gene is TRBD1 (5 bases). This CDR3 spans 13 amino acids. The germline CDR1 and CDR2 sequences are GTSNPN and SVGIG (reference sequence). V was trimmed by 2 bases and J by 10 bases, leaving 14 bases between them. The CDR3 DNA follows: TGTGCCTGGAGTAGGCAGGGAGGGGCAAAACTGTTTTTT. Encoded protein: CAWSRQGGAKLFF.

This clonotype was detected a few times. The genes are TRBV11-2 and TRBJ2-3, with D unclear. V was cut by 1 base and J by 2 bases, with 7 bases left in between. The CDR3 runs to 14 residues. Per germline, CDR1 SGHAT and CDR2 FQNNGV. As DNA, the CDR3 is TGTGCCAGCAGCTTAGCCCAGGTCACAGATACGCAGTATTTT. As protein: CASSLAQVTDTQYF.

This chain joins TRBV7-2 and TRBJ2-2; 10 positions agree with TRBD2. Germline lookup yields CDR1 SGHTA and CDR2 FQGNSA. This CDR3 spans 17 amino acids. V lost 3 bases and J lost 0; bases outside the gene matches: 4. The CDR3, as DNA: TGTGCCAGCAGCTTTGCTAGCGGGGGCGCGAACACCGGGGAGCTGTTTTTT. It yields the protein CASSFASGGANTGELFF.

This chain uses TRBV5-1 with TRBJ2-5; D not resolved. The CDR3 is 13 residues long. Trimming shortened V by 7 bases and J by 5 bases, and 15 bases separated the two germline ends. Germline loops: CDR1 SGHRS, CDR2 YFSETQ. CDR3: CASRESSGETQYF. The CDR3 coding sequence is TGCGCCAGCCGCGAATCGAGTGGGGAGACCCAGTACTTC.

This clonotype was seen only a few times. This rearrangement joins TRBV20-1 to TRBJ1-1; the D is unclear. The V end lost 5 bases, the J end lost 1 base, and 5 bases lay between the germline ends. This CDR3 is built from 11 residues. CDR1 DFQATT and CDR2 SNEGSKA come from the germline V gene (reference sequence). The DNA of the CDR3 is TGCAGTGCTTTGAGGAACACTGAAGCTTTCTTT. Its protein is CSALRNTEAFF.

CDR3 coding DNA: TGTGCCACCAGTGATCCAAACCAGAGCGGCTACACCTTC. As protein: CATSDPNQSGYTF. The J gene is TRBJ1-2, the V gene TRBV24-1; D remains unclear. Trimming left V 3 bases short and J 8 bases short, with 12 bases between. From germline, CDR1 is KGHDR and CDR2 SFDVKD. CDR3 length: 13 residues.

This clonotype was seen at least ten times. J is TRBJ1-1 and V is TRBV18, with unresolved D. Trimming left V 6 bases short and J 1 base short, with 9 bases between. CDR3 length: 13 residues. Germline CDR1 reads KGHSH; CDR2 reads LQKENI. Here the CDR3 DNA reads TGTGCCAGCTCGCGGACCCAGAACACTGAAGCTTTCTTT. Protein sequence: CASSRTQNTEAFF.

The sample holds a few counts of this clonotype. The chain recombines TRBV2 with TRBJ2-7; D might be TRBD2 (5 bases). V dropped 7 bases and J dropped 4 bases, with 17 bases sitting between them. Germline V gene sequence: CDR1 SNHLY, CDR2 FYNNEI. This CDR3 comprises 14 residues. CDR3 in DNA: TGTGCCAGCATGGCGAGAGGAGGTCTTTACGAGCAGTACTTC. Its protein is CASMARGGLYEQYF.

This chain uses TRBV7-2 with TRBJ2-7; TRBD2 matches 9 bases. Losses at the gene ends were 4 bases for V and 4 bases for J; bases not matched to a gene: 8. The CDR3 has 15 amino acids. From germline, CDR1 is SGHTA and CDR2 FQGNSA. The CDR3 DNA is TGTGCCAGCAGCTCGGAGGGACTAGCAGTGTACGAGCAGTACTTC. Protein: CASSSEGLAVYEQYF.

The genes are TRBV20-1 and TRBJ1-1; D is perhaps TRBD1 (5 bases). Between the trimmed V and J ends, which lost 0 bases and 3 bases, there was a span of 14 bases. CDR1 is DFQATT, CDR2 SNEGSKA, per germline (reference sequence). This CDR3 has 15 residues. The CDR3 DNA follows: TGCAGTGCTAGAGATCCGGGGGGATCGGACACTGAAGCTTTCTTT. Amino acids: CSARDPGGSDTEAFF.

This chain links TRBV7-3 with TRBJ2-1; TRBD1 agrees at 10 bases. In germline, CDR1 is SGHTA, CDR2 FQGTGA. The CDR3 contains 15 residues. The ends lost 1 base at V and 7 bases at J; junction bases unmatched: 4. The CDR3 spells CASSLSRDRGNEQFF. The CDR3 nucleotides read TGTGCCAGCAGCTTAAGCCGGGACAGGGGAAATGAGCAGTTCTTC. Full variable domain (rest looked up from reference TRBV7-3 and TRBJ2-1): GAGVSQTPSNKVTEKGKYVELRCDPISGHTALYWYRQSLGQGPEFLIYFQGTGAADDSGLPNDRFFAVRPEGSVSTLKIQRTERGDSAVYLCASSLSRDRGNEQFFGPGTRLTVL.

This clonotype was detected only a few times. The chain is built from TRBV3-1 and TRBJ1-2; D is possibly TRBD1 (5 bases). V was shortened by 2 bases and J by 4 bases, with 17 bases between the two germline ends. Germline assignment: CDR1 LGHDT and CDR2 YNNKEL (reference sequence). This CDR3 has 16 residues. In nucleotides, the CDR3 is TGTGCCAGCAGCCAATCGTGGGTTGCCAGGGCCTATGGCTACACCTTC. Translated, it gives CASSQSWVARAYGYTF.

This sequence joins TRBV5-5 and TRBJ2-1; D is perhaps TRBD1 or TRBD2 (5 bases each). CDR1 and CDR2 (germline): SGHKS, YYEKEE (reference sequence). This CDR3 spans 12 amino acids. Trimming took 7 bases from V and 7 from J, leaving 12 bases between them. This chain's CDR3 is CASFRGWNEQFF. CDR3 nucleotides: TGTGCCAGCTTCCGGGGCTGGAATGAGCAGTTCTTC.

This clonotype was counted between two and nine times. The CDR3 spells CSARLGVNEQFF. For the CDR3, the DNA is TGCAGTGCTAGGTTAGGGGTCAATGAGCAGTTCTTC. The chain employs TRBV20-1 and TRBJ2-1; D might be TRBD1 (5 bases). Trimming took off 3 bases at V and 6 bases at J, with 9 bases between the two ends. This CDR3 spans 12 amino acids. Germline-derived CDR1 and CDR2 are DFQATT and SNEGSKA (reference sequence).

A few counts support this clonotype. V is TRBV20-1 and J is TRBJ2-7; D gene ambiguous. V lost 6 bases and J 6 bases, leaving 9 bases between the germline ends. Germline values: CDR1 DFQATT, CDR2 SNEGSKA (reference sequence). CDR3 length equals 10 residues. The CDR3 sequence is CSAPLGEQYF. CDR3 DNA sequence: TGCAGTGCCCCCTTGGGCGAGCAGTACTTC.

This clonotype was observed a few times. The J gene is TRBJ2-5, the V gene TRBV6-1; 9 bases match TRBD1. CDR3 length equals 14 residues. Germline lookup yields CDR1 MNHNS and CDR2 SASEGT. The junction had 10 bases not matched to a gene; V was cut back by 8 bases and J by 6 bases. The CDR3 region is CASLWGQGDKTQYF. DNA for the CDR3: TGTGCCAGCCTTTGGGGACAGGGCGATAAGACCCAGTACTTC.